The 7 T cell receptor beta chains below all came from one sample that was sequenced in a study of T-cell memory formation after mild COVID-19. TCRdb analysed the 5' RACE reads with MiXCR anew, one entry per CDR3 protein. The table shows some 290,000 distinct CDR3 sequences, with under 20% occurring only once. Sequencing was performed on PBMCs or a T cell subset sorted from them (not recorded which). Receptors were obtained from a young man who had mild COVID-19 (a few samples of this study predate the infection). Cell type and time point are not known.

The chain has TRBV11-2 and TRBJ2-1; D is perhaps TRBD1 (7 bases). CDR1 is SGHAT, CDR2 FQNNGV, per germline. The CDR3 length is 16 residues. The V end was cut by 6 bases, the J end by 3 bases, with 18 bases between. The CDR3 DNA is TGTGCCAGCAGTCCCGTGTTTCAGGGGGGCTACAATGAGCAGTTCTTC. Translated: CASSPVFQGGYNEQFF.

This clonotype was seen at least ten times. The rearrangement joins TRBV9 to TRBJ2-7; D not certain. With 3 bases removed from V and 3 bases from J, the gap between germline ends came to 10 bases. The V gene's germline CDR1 is SGDLS and CDR2 YYNGEE. CDR3 length: 13 residues. The CDR3 DNA is TGTGCCAGCAGCGAGATTGATGGCTACGAGCAGTACTTC. Its translation is CASSEIDGYEQYF.

This clonotype was detected only a few times. This rearrangement joins TRBV10-3 to TRBJ2-7, with 7 bases aligning to TRBD2. This CDR3 has 13 amino acids. V was pared by 4 bases and J by 3 bases, with 3 bases of the junction left unmatched. Per germline, CDR1 ENHRY and CDR2 SYGVKD. The CDR3 DNA sequence: TGTGCCATCAGTGCCGGGACTAACTACGAGCAGTACGTC. It codes for CAISAGTNYEQYV.

V is TRBV25-1 and J is TRBJ2-1; tentative D call: TRBD1 (6 bases). This CDR3 spans 11 amino acids. V lost 8 bases and J lost 9, with 11 bases in between. Germline V lookup: CDR1 MGHDK, CDR2 SYGVNS. CDR3 sequence reads: CASANRAEQFF. The DNA of the CDR3 is TGTGCCAGCGCAAACAGGGCTGAGCAGTTCTTC.

Only a few counts were recorded for this clonotype. The V and J genes are TRBV29-1 and TRBJ2-5; 13 positions match TRBD2. There are 14 residues in the CDR3. Losses at the gene ends were 6 bases for V and 5 bases for J; bases not matched to a gene: 6. Germline CDR1 reads SQVTM; CDR2 reads ANQGSEA. CDR3 DNA sequence: TGCAGCGTGAGAGGACTAGCGGGGGTGGAGACCCAGTACTTC. Protein: CSVRGLAGVETQYF.

The chain is built from TRBV6-2 or TRBV6-3 and TRBJ2-4; D remains ambiguous. V dropped 4 bases and J dropped 0 bases, with 7 bases sitting between them. CDR1 is MNHEY and CDR2 is SVGEGT in the germline V gene. This CDR3 is built from 14 residues. CDR3 residues: CASSWQLAKNIQYF. The CDR3 bases are TGTGCCAGCAGTTGGCAATTAGCCAAAAACATTCAGTACTTC.

V and J are TRBV20-1 and TRBJ1-5; perhaps TRBD1 as D (5 bases). V lost 3 bases, J lost 4 bases, and 10 bases lay in between. The germline CDR1 and CDR2 sequences are DFQATT and SNEGSKA (reference sequence). The CDR3 length is 13 residues. The CDR3 DNA follows: TGCAGTGCTAGTGGGGGAGTGAATCAGCCCCAGCATTTT. It yields the protein CSASGGVNQPQHF.